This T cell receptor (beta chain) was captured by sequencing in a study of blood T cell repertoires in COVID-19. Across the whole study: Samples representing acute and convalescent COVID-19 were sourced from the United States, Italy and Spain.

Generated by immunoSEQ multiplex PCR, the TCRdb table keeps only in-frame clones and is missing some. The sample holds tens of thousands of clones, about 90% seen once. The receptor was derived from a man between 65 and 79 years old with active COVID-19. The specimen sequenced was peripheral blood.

In DNA, the CDR3 is TGTGCCACCAGTGACCCGGGACAGGGTGTAGAAGAGCAGTACTTC. Amino acid sequence: CATSDPGQGVEEQYF. This chain uses TRBV24-1 with TRBJ2-7; 9 bases match TRBD1. CDR1 is KGHDR, CDR2 SFDVKD, per germline. The CDR3 contains 15 residues. V lost 4 bases to trimming and J lost 7 bases; unmatched junction nucleotides: 10.